The clone carrying this TCR beta chain appeared a few times. What it binds is unknown. Only one base separates this from a far larger clonotype, so it likely reflects a read error. Repertoires were generated with immunoSEQ multiplex PCR, while TCRdb's copy carries only in-frame clones and drops some. Found here are 15,000 or so clones, around 64% of them singletons; the top ten hold 23%. Once graft tissue had been processed, intraepithelial and lamina propria lymphocytes were released. The data belong to a study of graft-versus-host responses after intestinal transplantation. Study conclusions and caveats: GvH clones surfaced in recipient marrow, some emerging earlier in ileum or blood.

The material sequenced was ileum tissue, taken around 770 days after intestinal transplantation. This TCR derives from a human patient who received an intestinal transplant, so some T cells may come from the graft donor.

The CDR3 reads CTSSASGSTGELFF. For the CDR3, the DNA is TGTACCAGCAGTGCTAGCGGGAGCACCGGGGAGCTGTTTTTT. V gene TRBV6-4 combines with J gene TRBJ2-2, with 10 bases aligning to TRBD2. CDR1 and CDR2 from the germline V gene are MRHNA and SNTAGT. This CDR3 is built from 14 residues.